These T cell receptor beta chains were read from a single sample in a study of cytomegalovirus exposure and HLA in healthy donors. The assay was immunoSEQ multiplex PCR, and TCRdb's table has in-frame clones only and misses some. The table lists roughly 300,000 clones, about nine tenths of them singletons. Sequenced input: PBMCs. The receptors were sampled from a woman in her thirties in good health and CMV-seropositive. Each CDR3 is given with its conserved first and last residue. A D gene is named only where the DNA matches it firmly. Only some rows state a clone size, as once, few, many or a class for expanded clones.

cdr3_nt cdr3_aa j_call clone_size v_call d_call cdr3_length
TGTGCCAGCACGGACAGGAACACCGGGGAGCTGTTTTTT CASTDRNTGELFF TRBJ2-2 - TRBV2 - 13
TGTGCCAGCATGGGGGCGCGAAGCAATCAGCCCCAGCATTTT CASMGARSNQPQHF TRBJ1-5 once TRBV27 - 14
TGTGCCAGCAGCTTGGTGAACACTGAAGCTTTCTTT CASSLVNTEAFF TRBJ1-1 - TRBV7-8 - 12
TGCGCCAGCAGCCTATCCGGGACACGGGATCCTGGCTACACCTTC CASSLSGTRDPGYTF TRBJ1-2 few TRBV5-1 - 15
TGTGCCAGTAGTCACGGGGTGGAGCAGCCCCAGCATTTT CASSHGVEQPQHF TRBJ1-5 - TRBV19 - 13
TGTGCCTGGAGTGTCGGGACAGTGTTAAACTATGGCTACACCTTC CAWSVGTVLNYGYTF TRBJ1-2 few TRBV30 TRBD1 15
TGTGCCAGCAGCCTCGGGACAGGGTCCTACAATGAGCAGTTCTTC CASSLGTGSYNEQFF TRBJ2-1 - TRBV7-3 TRBD1 15
TGTGCCAGCAGCTTAGGGCTTCCATCCTACGAGCAGTACTTC CASSLGLPSYEQYF TRBJ2-7 once TRBV5-6 - 14
TGTGCCAGCAGTTACTCACCAAGACGGTCCTACGAGCAGTACTTC CASSYSPRRSYEQYF TRBJ2-7 - TRBV6-5 - 15
TGCGCCAGCAGCTTCGGGACGACGAAGGGCTATGGCTACACCTTC CASSFGTTKGYGYTF TRBJ1-2 - TRBV5-1 - 15
TGTGCCAGCAGCTTAAGGGACAGCTCCTACGAGCAGTACTTC CASSLRDSSYEQYF TRBJ2-7 - TRBV7-8 TRBD1 14
TGTGCCAGCAGTGAGATTGGACAGGGAGGCACAGATACGCAGTATTTT CASSEIGQGGTDTQYF TRBJ2-3 - TRBV25-1 TRBD1 16
TGTGCCTGGAGTGTACCGGGGGTGGGCTACACCTTC CAWSVPGVGYTF TRBJ1-2 - TRBV30 - 12
TGTGCCAGCAGTTCGGGGACAGGGGGTTACACTGAAGCTTTCTTT CASSSGTGGYTEAFF TRBJ1-1 - TRBV27 TRBD1 15
TGTGCCAGCAGCCAAGCTTACGAGCAGTACTTC CASSQAYEQYF TRBJ2-7 few TRBV14 - 11
TGTGCCAGCCTGACAGCCGGGGGGGCTAGTAGGTCTGGGGCCAACGTCCTGACTTTC CASLTAGGASRSGANVLTF TRBJ2-6 - TRBV6-7 TRBD2 19
TGTGCCAGCATGGGCGGTGCAGATACGCAGTATTTT CASMGGADTQYF TRBJ2-3 - TRBV7-9 - 12
TGTGCCAGCAGTTTTGGCCTAGCGGGAGTAGGTGTGGAGACCCAGTACTTC CASSFGLAGVGVETQYF TRBJ2-5 - TRBV28 TRBD2 17
TGTGCCAGCAGTGAGGACAGGGGGCGCGGGGGCAATCAGCCCCAGCATTTT CASSEDRGRGGNQPQHF TRBJ1-5 once TRBV6-1 TRBD1 17
TGTGCCAGCAGCTTAGTAATGAACACTGAAGCTTTCTTT CASSLVMNTEAFF TRBJ1-1 - TRBV7-6 - 13
TGCGCCAGCAGCCAAGTACCGGGGGACAAACTGTTTTTT CASSQVPGDKLFF TRBJ1-4 once TRBV4-1 - 13
TGTGCCAGCAGCGTAGAAGCGACCGCCGAAGCTTTCTTT CASSVEATAEAFF TRBJ1-1 - TRBV9 - 13
TGTGCCAGCAGCCTGGGACAGTCTCAAGAGACCCAGTACTTC CASSLGQSQETQYF TRBJ2-5 - TRBV6-5 TRBD1 14
TGTGCCAGCAGTACACTTACAGGGGGCAGCAATCAGCCCCAGCATTTT CASSTLTGGSNQPQHF TRBJ1-5 few TRBV27 TRBD1 16
TGTGCCAGCAGTGAATTGACTAGCGGGTGGGCCCAGTACTTC CASSELTSGWAQYF TRBJ2-5 - TRBV2 TRBD2 14
TGTGCCAGCTCCTCGACAGTTACGCAGTATTTT CASSSTVTQYF TRBJ2-3 once TRBV28 - 11
TGTGCCAGCAGCTTAAAGCGGGGGGGCCGGAACACCGGGGAGCTGTTTTTT CASSLKRGGRNTGELFF TRBJ2-2 - TRBV7-2 TRBD2 17
TGCAGCGTTGCTGGAGGCTACACCTTC CSVAGGYTF TRBJ1-2 few TRBV29-1 - 9
TGCGCCAGCAGCCAAGTGGGCCTCGACCGGGGTGGGGATACGCAGTATTTT CASSQVGLDRGGDTQYF TRBJ2-3 - TRBV4-1 - 17
TGTGCCAGCAGCTTCAGTAGGGCAGCGAGTTCCTACGAGCAGTACTTC CASSFSRAASSYEQYF TRBJ2-7 - TRBV5-8 - 16
TGTGCCAAAAGGGGGATATTGGGCAATCAGCCCCAGCATTTT CAKRGILGNQPQHF TRBJ1-5 once TRBV5-3 - 14
TGCGCCAGCAGCCCAAGGGTCTCGGGGGAACTTAACTATGGCTACACCTTC CASSPRVSGELNYGYTF TRBJ1-2 - TRBV4-1 - 17
TGCGCCAGCAGCTTGGCGAACAATGAGCAGTTCTTC CASSLANNEQFF TRBJ2-1 - TRBV5-1 - 12
TGTGCCAGCAGCGTAGAAGCAACCGGGGAGCTGTTTTTT CASSVEATGELFF TRBJ2-2 - TRBV9 - 13
TGCGCCAGCAGCAACCCAACTAACTATGGCTACACCTTC CASSNPTNYGYTF TRBJ1-2 - TRBV5-1 - 13
TGTGCCAGCAGCCGACAGGGTTACGGCTACACCTTC CASSRQGYGYTF TRBJ1-2 - TRBV7-2 TRBD1 12
TGTGCCAGCAATGCCCGGGACAGGGGGCTCAAGCAGTACTTC CASNARDRGLKQYF TRBJ2-7 - TRBV6-5 TRBD1 14
TGTGCCAGCTCACCAGGGACAGGGAATGAAAAACTGTTTTTT CASSPGTGNEKLFF TRBJ1-4 - TRBV18 TRBD1 14
TGTGCCAGCAGCTCAACAGGCCAGCGGGGCCAAGAGACCCAGTACTTC CASSSTGQRGQETQYF TRBJ2-5 once TRBV13 TRBD2 16
TGTGCCAGCAGCGAGACCAAAAAGCTAGCGGCCTACGAGCAGTACTTC CASSETKKLAAYEQYF TRBJ2-7 - TRBV11-3 TRBD2 16
TGTGCCAGCTCACCACCAGGGGGCGACCCAGAGACCCAGTACTTC CASSPPGGDPETQYF TRBJ2-5 few TRBV18 TRBD1 15
TGTGCCAGCAGCTTGGGACTAGCAGACACCGGGGAGCTGTTTTTT CASSLGLADTGELFF TRBJ2-2 - TRBV5-4 TRBD2 15
TGTGCCAGCAGCTTAGCAGACGGGCGCACAGATACGCAGTATTTT CASSLADGRTDTQYF TRBJ2-3 few TRBV7-2 - 15
TGCGCCAGCAGCCAAGAACTAAGGCGGGGGCGTACCTACGAGCAGTACTTC CASSQELRRGRTYEQYF TRBJ2-7 - TRBV4-3 - 17
TGTGCCTGGAGTGGTACCCGGTTCGGACAGTTCATGAACACTGAAGCTTTCTTT CAWSGTRFGQFMNTEAFF TRBJ1-1 - TRBV30 - 18
TGTGCCAGCTCACCAGTTGTGGGGCAAAGCAATGAGCAGTTCTTC CASSPVVGQSNEQFF TRBJ2-1 - TRBV18 - 15
TGTGCCACCTCGACAGGGTTCACCGGCACAGATACGCAGTATTTT CATSTGFTGTDTQYF TRBJ2-3 - TRBV25-1 TRBD1 15
TGTGCCAGCAGCACCCGTGGTCGTGGGCAGGGACTCACAGATACGCAGTATTTT CASSTRGRGQGLTDTQYF TRBJ2-3 - TRBV11-1 - 18
TGTGCCAGCAGTGATCGGGGGAACTACAATGAGCAGTTCTTC CASSDRGNYNEQFF TRBJ2-1 - TRBV6-5 - 14
TGTGCCAGTACCATGGGCAATCAGCCCCAGCATTTT CASTMGNQPQHF TRBJ1-5 - TRBV19 - 12
TGTGCCAGCAGTTACTCGCGGGGGCCCCAAGAGACCCAGTACTTC CASSYSRGPQETQYF TRBJ2-5 - TRBV6-6 - 15
TGTGCCAGCAGCCCCGGGGCTAGCCAAGAGACCCAGTACTTC CASSPGASQETQYF TRBJ2-5 - TRBV7-2 - 14
TGCGCCAGCAGTCCTCCCGGGACAGGGTCCTCCCGCTCCTACGAGCAGTACTTC CASSPPGTGSSRSYEQYF TRBJ2-7 once TRBV23-1 TRBD1 18
TGCGCCAGCAGCCAAGAGCCGGGGACTAGTAGGACGCAGTACTTC CASSQEPGTSRTQYF TRBJ2-5 - TRBV4-1 TRBD2 15
TGTGCCAGCAGGGCCGGACAATATAGCAATCAGCCCCAGCATTTT CASRAGQYSNQPQHF TRBJ1-5 once TRBV6-1 - 15